Listed below are T cell receptor beta chains from one sample, sequenced in a study of cytomegalovirus exposure and HLA in healthy donors. Assay used: immunoSEQ multiplex PCR; TCRdb lists only in-frame clones, some missing. Of fewer than 200,000 clones detected, 75% to 80% appear once; the ten largest clones hold 0.85% to 1%. Sequences were obtained from PBMCs. Every receptor here comes from a woman aged 50 to 60 in good health and CMV-seropositive. CDR3s include the opening cysteine and the closing phenylalanine or tryptophan. The order of the fields is D gene, J gene, clone size, V gene, CDR3 protein, CDR3 DNA. D genes are given only for firm matches. Clone size appears in some rows only: once, few, many, or a class for an expanded clone.

TRBD1,TRBJ1-4,NA,TRBV10-3,CAIRPGQGNEKLFF,TGTGCCATCAGGCCGGGACAGGGAAATGAAAAACTGTTTTTT
NA,TRBJ1-5,NA,TRBV27,CASSFGSMGPQHF,TGTGCCAGCAGTTTTGGGAGTATGGGGCCCCAGCATTTT
TRBD2,TRBJ2-2,once,TRBV5-6,CASSLELAEATGELFF,TGTGCCAGCAGCTTGGAACTAGCGGAGGCCACCGGGGAGCTGTTTTTT
NA,TRBJ2-3,NA,TRBV9,CASSVGYGGTWLQDTQYF,TGTGCCAGCAGCGTAGGATATGGCGGGACGTGGTTGCAGGATACGCAGTATTTT
NA,TRBJ2-3,NA,TRBV30,CAWSTRKGHRTDTQYF,TGTGCCTGGAGTACCCGGAAGGGACACCGCACAGATACGCAGTATTTT
NA,TRBJ1-4,NA,TRBV4-1,CASSQARVRLVSEKLFF,TGCGCCAGCAGCCAAGCGAGAGTCCGCCTCGTTTCGGAAAAACTGTTTTTT
NA,TRBJ2-3,NA,TRBV7-9,CASRGSGVDTQYF,TGTGCCAGCAGGGGTTCGGGGGTGGATACGCAGTATTTT
TRBD1,TRBJ1-3,NA,TRBV6-1,CASSELRDRASSGNTIYF,TGTGCCAGCAGTGAATTAAGGGACAGGGCCAGCTCTGGAAACACCATATATTTT
TRBD2,TRBJ2-7,NA,TRBV18,CASSPGTGGSYEQYF,TGTGCCAGCTCACCGGGGACGGGAGGCTCCTACGAGCAGTACTTC
TRBD2,TRBJ2-1,once,TRBV19,CASSIGSGRAVNEQFF,TGTGCCAGTAGTATAGGGAGCGGGAGGGCCGTGAATGAGCAGTTCTTC
NA,TRBJ1-5,NA,TRBV27,CASSLVFSQPQHF,TGTGCCAGCAGTTTAGTTTTTTCGCAGCCCCAGCATTTT
TRBD1,TRBJ1-1,NA,TRBV18,CASSESQGADTEAFF,TGTGCCAGCTCAGAATCACAGGGGGCAGACACTGAAGCTTTCTTT
NA,TRBJ2-1,NA,TRBV6-1,CASSDGSPGNEQFF,TGTGCCAGCAGTGATGGCTCCCCCGGGAATGAGCAGTTCTTC
TRBD1,TRBJ2-5,few,TRBV7-9,CASSLVGTGETQYF,TGTGCCAGCAGCCTAGTAGGGACAGGGGAGACCCAGTACTTC
NA,TRBJ2-1,NA,TRBV2,CATNPQGPYNEQFF,TGTGCCACAAACCCACAGGGACCCTACAATGAGCAGTTCTTC
NA,TRBJ1-1,NA,TRBV14,CASSQDRNTEAFF,TGTGCCAGCAGCCAAGATCGGAACACTGAAGCTTTCTTT
TRBD2,TRBJ2-5,NA,TRBV2,CASSGRLAAVQETQYF,TGTGCCAGCAGTGGGAGACTAGCGGCAGTCCAAGAGACCCAGTACTTC
NA,TRBJ1-1,NA,TRBV15,CATSRDGARTF,TGTGCCACCAGCAGAGATGGGGCGAGAACGTTT